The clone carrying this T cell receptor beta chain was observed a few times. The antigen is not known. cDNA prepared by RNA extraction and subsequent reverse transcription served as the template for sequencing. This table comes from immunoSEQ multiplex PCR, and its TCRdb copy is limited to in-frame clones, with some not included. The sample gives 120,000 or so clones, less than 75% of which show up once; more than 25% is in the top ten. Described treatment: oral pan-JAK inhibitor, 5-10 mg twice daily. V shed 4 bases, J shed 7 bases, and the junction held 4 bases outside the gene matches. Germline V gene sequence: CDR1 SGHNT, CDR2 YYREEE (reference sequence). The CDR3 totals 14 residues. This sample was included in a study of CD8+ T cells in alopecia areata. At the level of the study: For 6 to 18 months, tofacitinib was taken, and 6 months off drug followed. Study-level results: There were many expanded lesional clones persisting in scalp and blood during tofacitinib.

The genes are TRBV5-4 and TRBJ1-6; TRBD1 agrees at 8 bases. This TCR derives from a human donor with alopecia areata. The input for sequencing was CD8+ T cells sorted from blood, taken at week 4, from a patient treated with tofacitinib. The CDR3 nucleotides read TGTGCCAGCAGCCGGACAGGGACGAATTCACCCCTCCACTTT. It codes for CASSRTGTNSPLHF.